This T cell receptor (beta chain) was recorded in a study of blood T cell repertoires in COVID-19. Study-level information: Italy, Spain and the United States were the sources of the convalescent and acute COVID-19 samples.

Germline V gene data show CDR1 as SGHNT and CDR2 as YYREEE (reference sequence). V lost 0 bases, J lost 7 bases, and 10 bases lay in between. The CDR3 loop spans 13 amino acids. Participants spanned ages about 18 to 95 years and resided in roughly 22 US areas. Participant-reported clinical history was the basis for cohort assignment. As originally analysed: Nucleated cell number was recorded as an estimate derived from reference gene primer amplification. Generated by immunoSEQ multiplex PCR, the TCRdb table keeps only in-frame clones and is missing some. V and J calls and clone size are as listed in that table; D and trimming were resolved from the DNA. This table has 350,000 to 500,000 clones, 70% to 90% appearing once.

Sequencing input: PBMCs or T cells enriched from blood (not recorded which). The clonotype originates from a woman in her late teens or twenties who had been exposed to COVID-19. The chain uses TRBV5-4 and TRBJ1-1; D is ambiguous. The CDR3, as DNA: TGTGCCAGCAGCTTGGCCGAGGGTCGTGAAGCTTTCTTT. Translated: CASSLAEGREAFF.